The next 27 T cell receptor beta chains were all read from a single sample in a study of T-cell reconstitution after alpha-beta-depleted transplantation in children. As it was prepared, the TCRbeta library received unique molecular identifiers. Each CDR3 protein is one row after TCRdb ran MiXCR on the PCR reads. The repertoire has a few hundred thousand distinct CDR3 sequences, about 17% of them found once; the top ten carry less than 4%. Sequencing used PBMCs from the stem cell graft donor, obtained from the stem cell graft. Receptors originate from a human donor who donated a stem cell graft to a child with acute lymphoblastic leukemia.

A few counts support this clonotype. This chain connects TRBV27 to TRBJ2-7; unclear D gene. The CDR3 has 13 amino acids. V lost 8 bases and J 3 bases, leaving 14 bases between the germline ends. CDR1 MNHEY and CDR2 SMNVEV come from the germline V gene (reference sequence). The CDR3 protein is CASGQDESYEQYF. CDR3 coding DNA: TGTGCCAGCGGGCAGGACGAAAGCTACGAGCAGTACTTC.

This chain uses TRBV5-1 with TRBJ2-7; D gene unclear. V gave up 0 bases and J gave up 5 bases, with 12 bases separating them. The CDR3 has 14 amino acids. Germline assignment: CDR1 SGHRS and CDR2 YFSETQ. The CDR3 is CASSLEDPLNEQYF. In DNA, the CDR3 is TGCGCCAGCAGCTTGGAGGACCCCCTGAACGAGCAGTACTTC.

This clonotype was counted between two and nine times. The chain links TRBV29-1 to TRBJ1-1; TRBD1 agrees at 7 bases. After removal of 0 bases from V and 6 bases from J, the junction contained 7 bases not matched to a gene. The CDR3 totals 14 residues. Germline-derived CDR1 and CDR2 are SQVTM and ANQGSEA. CDR3 DNA: TGCAGCGTTGAAGATCAGGGACAGTGGGCTGAAGCTTTCTTT. It codes for CSVEDQGQWAEAFF.

This clonotype was picked up a small number of times. The chain couples TRBV5-1 to TRBJ2-1; 16 nucleotides line up with TRBD2. The CDR3 loop spans 19 amino acids. In germline, CDR1 is SGHRS, CDR2 YFSETQ. V lost 7 bases and J lost 2; bases outside the gene matches: 12. CDR3 nucleotides: TGCGCCAGCTCGAAGGTGGGGGGACTAGCGGGAGGGCCCTACAATGAGCAGTTCTTC. Translating it yields CASSKVGGLAGGPYNEQFF.

This sequence joins TRBV7-3 and TRBJ2-1; D call uncertain. Per germline, CDR1 SGHTA and CDR2 FQGTGA. The CDR3 covers 15 residues. V was pared by 2 bases and J by 4 bases, with 12 bases between. The CDR3 coding sequence is TGTGCCAGCAGCTTACCCGAAACCCGTTACAATGAGCAGTTCTTC. Translation: CASSLPETRYNEQFF.

The V call is TRBV5-1, the J call TRBJ2-7; the D gene is possibly TRBD2 (5 bases). V was trimmed by 4 bases and J by 2 bases, leaving 19 bases between them. Per the germline V gene, CDR1 is SGHRS and CDR2 is YFSETQ. The CDR3 runs 16 residues. This chain's CDR3 is CASSPLRADSTYEQYF. CDR3 sequence (DNA): TGCGCCAGCAGCCCTTTGAGGGCGGACTCCACCTACGAGCAGTACTTC. Variable domain in full (rest from reference TRBV5-1 and TRBJ2-7): KAGVTQTPRYLIKTRGQQVTLSCSPISGHRSVSWYQQTPGQGLQFLFEYFSETQRNKGNFPGRFSGRQFSNSRSEMNVSTLELGDSALYLCASSPLRADSTYEQYFGPGTRLTVT.

This clonotype was seen more than once but under ten times. The V call is TRBV20-1, the J call TRBJ2-7, with D uncertain. This CDR3 has 13 residues. V lost 3 bases and J 2 bases, leaving 11 bases between the germline ends. Germline V gene data show CDR1 as DFQATT and CDR2 as SNEGSKA (reference sequence). DNA of the CDR3: TGCAGTGCTAGGGGCCGGCTTGCCTACGAGCAGTACTTC. Translating it yields CSARGRLAYEQYF.

V is TRBV15 and J is TRBJ1-1; D gene uncertain. Germline V gene data show CDR1 as LNHNV and CDR2 as YYDKDF (reference sequence). V was pared by 3 bases and J by 4 bases, with 12 bases between. The CDR3 has 14 residues. The CDR3, as DNA: TGTGCCACCAGCAGCCGCGGTTTGGGCACTGAAGCTTTCTTT. Protein: CATSSRGLGTEAFF.

This clonotype was recorded a few times. The rearrangement links TRBV11-2 to TRBJ2-3; a possible D gene is TRBD1 (5 bases). V lost 4 bases to trimming and J lost 2 bases, with 10 bases between them. CDR3 length: 14 amino acids. In germline, CDR1 is SGHAT, CDR2 FQNNGV. CDR3 nucleotide sequence: TGTGCCAGCAGCTCAACGACAGCCACAGATACGCAGTATTTT. This translates into CASSSTTATDTQYF.

This clonotype was picked up a small number of times. CDR3 sequence (DNA): TGCGCCAGCAGCTTGACGGGACTAGCGAACAATGAGCAGTTCTTC. It translates to CASSLTGLANNEQFF. V usage is TRBV5-1 and J usage is TRBJ2-1; 10 nucleotides agree with TRBD2. Germline V gene lookup returns CDR1 SGHRS and CDR2 YFSETQ. V was clipped by 1 base and J by 5 bases; unmatched bases: 3. The CDR3 extends over 15 amino acids.

This clonotype was counted a few times. V and J are TRBV7-3 and TRBJ2-1; 7 nucleotides align to TRBD2. From germline, CDR1 is SGHTA and CDR2 FQGTGA. This CDR3 has 15 amino acids. The V gene end was trimmed by 0 bases and the J gene end by 10 bases; junction bases not matched to a gene: 9. The DNA for the CDR3 is TGTGCCAGCAGCTTAACCCCGGGACTACGAGGAGAGCAGTTCTTC. Its translation is CASSLTPGLRGEQFF. Full variable domain (outside the CDR3, taken from reference TRBV7-3 and TRBJ2-1): GAGVSQTPSNKVTEKGKYVELRCDPISGHTALYWYRQSLGQGPEFLIYFQGTGAADDSGLPNDRFFAVRPEGSVSTLKIQRTERGDSAVYLCASSLTPGLRGEQFFGPGTRLTVL.

This clonotype occurred a few times. This chain links TRBV19 with TRBJ2-7; D may be TRBD2 (5 bases). This CDR3 has 14 residues. CDR1 LNHDA and CDR2 SQIVND come from the germline V gene (reference sequence). The V end lost 3 bases, the J end lost 3 bases, and 12 bases lay between the germline ends. CDR3 sequence reads: CASSMSGLGYEQYF. In DNA form, the CDR3 reads TGTGCCAGTAGTATGTCGGGATTGGGCTACGAGCAGTACTTC.

This clonotype was observed a handful of times. The chain uses TRBV7-9 and TRBJ2-4; 7 bases agree with TRBD1. Germline V lookup: CDR1 SEHNR, CDR2 FQNEAQ (reference sequence). Trimming removed 3 bases from V and 1 base from J; junction bases left unmatched: 9. CDR3 length: 17 amino acids. CDR3 nucleotide sequence: TGTGCCAGCAGCTTGTACGACAGGGTTGTTGCCAAAAACATTCAGTACTTC. It translates to CASSLYDRVVAKNIQYF.

V and J are TRBV12-3 or TRBV12-4 and TRBJ2-5; 13 positions agree with TRBD2. This CDR3 has 15 residues. The ends lost 6 bases at V and 5 bases at J; junction bases unmatched: 6. The CDR3 coding sequence is TGTGCCAGCAGCCTCGGGACTAGCGGGACGGAGACCCAGTACTTC. Residues: CASSLGTSGTETQYF.

V and J are TRBV27 and TRBJ1-2; no firm D call. Germline CDR1 reads MNHEY; CDR2 reads SMNVEV (reference sequence). This CDR3 contains 11 residues. V lost 5 bases to trimming and J lost 7 bases, with 8 bases between them. Here the CDR3 reads CASSPGSGYTF. The CDR3 bases are TGTGCCAGCAGTCCAGGCTCTGGCTACACCTTC.

V usage is TRBV20-1 and J usage is TRBJ2-7; TRBD2 is a possible D gene (5 bases). V was cut by 6 bases and J by 0 bases, with 18 bases left in between. This CDR3 contains 15 residues. Germline loops: CDR1 DFQATT, CDR2 SNEGSKA (reference sequence). In DNA form, the CDR3 reads TGCAGTGCACCCCACGCTAGCCGAAACTCCTACGAGCAGTACTTC. Residues: CSAPHASRNSYEQYF.

This clonotype was counted between two and nine times. The J gene is TRBJ2-7, the V gene TRBV5-1; 14 positions agree with TRBD2. This CDR3 has 20 residues. Germline CDR1 SGHRS, CDR2 YFSETQ. The trim removed 0 bases at V and 3 bases at J, leaving 14 bases unmatched. The CDR3 sequence is CASSLDRRGTSGSPGYEQYF. In nucleotides, the CDR3 is TGCGCCAGCAGCTTGGACCGGCGTGGGACTAGCGGGAGTCCCGGCTACGAGCAGTACTTC.

The rearrangement joins TRBV7-9 to TRBJ2-1, with TRBD2 matching over 7 bases. V was pared by 0 bases and J by 3 bases, with 2 bases of the junction left unmatched. Germline V CDR1 and CDR2: SEHNR, FQNEAQ (reference sequence). This CDR3 comprises 15 residues. The CDR3 reads CASSLAGRLYNEQFF. In nucleotides, the CDR3 is TGTGCCAGCAGCTTAGCCGGGAGGCTCTACAATGAGCAGTTCTTC. Complete variable domain (other parts from reference TRBV7-9 and TRBJ2-1): DTGVSQNPRHKITKRGQNVTFRCDPISEHNRLYWYRQTLGQGPEFLTYFQNEAQLEKSRLLSDRFSAERPKGSFSTLEIQRTEQGDSAMYLCASSLAGRLYNEQFFGPGTRLTVL.

This clonotype has more than one count but fewer than ten. V and J are TRBV2 and TRBJ2-5; tentatively, D is TRBD1 (6 bases). The CDR3 loop spans 15 amino acids. The V end lost 6 bases, the J end lost 5 bases, and 19 bases lay between the germline ends. The germline V gene encodes CDR1 SNHLY and CDR2 FYNNEI. This chain's CDR3 is CASRRTEFIVETQYF. DNA of the CDR3: TGTGCCAGCAGGAGGACAGAGTTCATAGTGGAGACCCAGTACTTC. Combining the CDR3 with reference TRBV2 and TRBJ2-5 gives the whole variable domain EPEVTQTPSHQVTQMGQEVILRCVPISNHLYFYWYRQILGQKVEFLVSFYNNEISEKSEIFDDQFSVERPDGSNFTLKIRSTKLEDSAMYFCASRRTEFIVETQYFGPGTRLLVL.

The genes are TRBV4-1 and TRBJ2-3; the match to TRBD2 covers 10 bases. The CDR3 is made up of 18 amino acids. J gave up 2 bases and V 2 bases, and 10 bases lay outside the gene matches. Germline V gives CDR1 MGHRA, CDR2 YSYEKL. The CDR3 DNA is TGCGCCAGCAGCCAACGTAGCGGGAGGAGCCGTCTCACAGATACGCAGTATTTT. This codes for CASSQRSGRSRLTDTQYF.

The chain uses TRBV29-1 and TRBJ1-3, with D hard to call. V lost 6 bases to trimming and J lost 3 bases, with 9 bases between them. The CDR3 runs to 12 residues. Germline CDR1 is SQVTM and CDR2 is ANQGSEA. The DNA for the CDR3 is TGCAGCGTAACCGAAGGTGGAAACACCATATATTTT. It yields the protein CSVTEGGNTIYF.

This clonotype was recorded a few times. V usage is TRBV29-1 and J usage is TRBJ1-2; the match to TRBD1 covers 7 bases. Germline CDR1 SQVTM, CDR2 ANQGSEA. The ends lost 4 bases at V and 2 bases at J; junction bases unmatched: 4. The CDR3 length is 13 residues. CDR3 in DNA: TGCAGCGTTGGGACAGGTTCGAACTATGGCTACACCTTC. This encodes CSVGTGSNYGYTF.

The rearrangement links TRBV27 to TRBJ1-1, with D hard to call. Trimming stripped 0 bases from V and 0 bases from J, with 14 bases between. Germline-derived CDR1 and CDR2 are MNHEY and SMNVEV (reference sequence). The CDR3 totals 17 residues. CDR3 region: CASSLSYHGPLNTEAFF. The CDR3 DNA follows: TGTGCCAGCAGTTTATCTTATCACGGACCTTTGAACACTGAAGCTTTCTTT.

The V and J genes are TRBV24-1 and TRBJ2-1; the D gene is possibly TRBD2 (6 bases). Germline CDR1 and CDR2: KGHDR and SFDVKD. This CDR3 has 18 amino acids. V was pared by 3 bases and J by 1 base, with 18 bases between. CDR3: CATSDARAGTESYNEQFF. For the CDR3, the DNA is TGTGCCACCAGTGATGCGCGGGCAGGGACTGAGTCCTACAATGAGCAGTTCTTC.

This clonotype was picked up a small number of times. This sequence joins TRBV7-8 and TRBJ2-7; D may be TRBD2 (6 bases). Trimming took off 1 base at V and 3 bases at J, with 16 bases between the two ends. CDR1 and CDR2 from the germline V gene are SGHVS and FQNEAQ. The CDR3 contains 16 residues. The CDR3, as DNA: TGTGCCAGCAGCTTAGGGCGGAGGGTCGCTGTCTACGAGCAGTACTTC. Amino acids: CASSLGRRVAVYEQYF.

This chain uses TRBV7-3 with TRBJ1-1; 9 bases line up with TRBD1. This CDR3 spans 14 amino acids. V was pared by 5 bases and J by 4 bases, with 5 bases of the junction left unmatched. Germline loops: CDR1 SGHTA, CDR2 FQGTGA. The CDR3 nucleotides are TGTGCCAGCAGCCCAGGGACAGGGTCCACTGAAGCTTTCTTT. It specifies CASSPGTGSTEAFF.

The chain employs TRBV6-1 and TRBJ1-2; no firm D call. The V end lost 0 bases, the J end lost 7 bases, and 9 bases lay between the germline ends. This CDR3 region has 13 residues. Looked up from germline, CDR1 is MNHNS and CDR2 is SASEGT. The CDR3 DNA follows: TGTGCCAGCAGTGAAGCGCTTCTGTCTGGCTACACCTTC. It codes for CASSEALLSGYTF.